These 21 T cell receptor beta chains were all obtained from the same sample, sequenced in a study of T cell responses to AZD1222 COVID-19 vaccine. Libraries were prepared by immunoSEQ multiplex PCR; TCRdb keeps only in-frame clonotypes and omits some of them. The sample holds around 84,000 clones, around 90% seen once. The specimen was peripheral blood, collected on day 0 of AZD1222 vaccination. These receptors were collected from an adult in good health.

The chain has TRBV3-1 (or the pseudogene TRBV3-2) and TRBJ2-7, with D perhaps matching TRBD2 (6 bases). The germline CDR1 and CDR2 sequences are LGHDT and YNNKEL (reference sequence). V lost 0 bases, J lost 11 bases, and 8 bases lay in between. The CDR3 runs to 11 residues. CDR3 residues: CASSQEGGKYF. CDR3 bases: TGTGCCAGCAGCCAAGAAGGAGGGAAGTACTTC.

The CDR3 DNA follows: TGTGCCAGCAGCCAAGATGATGGATCTAGCGTGCCCTACGAGCAGTACTTC. This translates into CASSQDDGSSVPYEQYF. J is TRBJ2-7 and V is TRBV4-2, with D possibly matching TRBD2 (6 bases). Germline CDR1 and CDR2: LGHNA and YNFKEQ. This CDR3 is 17 amino acids long. V shed 0 bases and J shed 2 bases, with 17 bases lying between them.

V and J are TRBV12-3 or TRBV12-4 and TRBJ2-2; no reliable D call. V lost 6 bases and J lost 4, with 6 bases in between. The CDR3 length is 12 residues. Here the CDR3 DNA reads TGTGCCAGCAGAACAGTCACCGGGGAGCTGTTTTTT. Encoded protein: CASRTVTGELFF.

The chain joins TRBV7-3 to TRBJ2-5; D is ambiguous. Germline values: CDR1 SGHTA, CDR2 FQGTGA. Trimming cost V 1 base and J 2 bases, with 8 bases left between them. This CDR3 spans 14 amino acids. This CDR3 is CASSLMAGQETQYF. As DNA, the CDR3 is TGTGCCAGCAGCTTAATGGCCGGGCAAGAGACCCAGTACTTC.

This chain's CDR3 is CASSAYDTEAFF. The CDR3 bases are TGTGCCAGTAGTGCGTATGACACTGAAGCTTTCTTT. The chain has TRBV19 and TRBJ1-1; D uncertain. The CDR3 length is 12 residues. Per germline, CDR1 LNHDA and CDR2 SQIVND (reference sequence). Trimming removed 5 bases at V and 3 bases at J, with 7 bases between.

V usage is TRBV7-2 and J usage is TRBJ2-7; 7 nucleotides line up with TRBD2. This CDR3 contains 15 residues. The ends lost 5 bases at V and 7 bases at J; junction bases unmatched: 14. In germline, CDR1 is SGHTA, CDR2 FQGNSA. The DNA of the CDR3 is TGTGCCAGCAGCAGACTAGCAACTCCGCTCGGTGAGCAGTACTTC. It encodes CASSRLATPLGEQYF.

J is TRBJ2-4 and V is TRBV30, with D unclear. Germline CDR1 reads GTSNPN; CDR2 reads SVGIG (reference sequence). The CDR3 extends over 12 amino acids. With 0 bases removed from V and 14 bases from J, the gap between germline ends came to 14 bases. CDR3 residues: CAWSVLKGWKYF. CDR3 bases: TGTGCCTGGAGTGTACTTAAGGGTTGGAAGTACTTC. Variable domain in full (rest from reference TRBV30 and TRBJ2-4): SQTIHQWPATLVQPVGSPLSLECTVEGTSNPNLYWYRQAAGRGLQLLFYSVGIGQISSEVPQNLSASRPQDRQFILSSKKLLLSDSGFYLCAWSVLKGWKYFGAGTRLSVL.

The chain combines TRBV6-5 with TRBJ2-7, with TRBD2 matching 9 bases. Germline V gene data show CDR1 as MNHEY and CDR2 as SVGAGI. The CDR3 covers 15 residues. Trimming at V came to 6 bases and at J to 2 bases, leaving 8 bases not matched to a gene. The CDR3 region is CASSRAAGGPYEQYF. For the CDR3, the DNA is TGTGCCAGCAGCCGGGCAGCGGGAGGTCCCTACGAGCAGTACTTC.

The V gene is TRBV2, the J gene TRBJ1-4; 9 positions match TRBD1. The CDR3 loop spans 14 amino acids. Germline-derived CDR1 and CDR2 are SNHLY and FYNNEI. J gave up 7 bases and V 3 bases, and 3 bases lay outside the gene matches. The CDR3 nucleotides read TGTGCCAGCAGTGAGGGACAGGGACTTGAAAAACTGTTTTTT. Its translation: CASSEGQGLEKLFF.

The genes are TRBV9 and TRBJ1-1; 11 nucleotides match TRBD1. Germline V lookup: CDR1 SGDLS, CDR2 YYNGEE. The CDR3 totals 16 residues. V shed 0 bases and J 5 bases; nucleotides not matched to a gene: 6. The DNA for the CDR3 is TGTGCCAGCAGCGTAGCCGGACAGGGGGCTGTGACTGAAGCTTTCTTT. The encoded protein is CASSVAGQGAVTEAFF.

The chain couples TRBV2 to TRBJ1-5; unclear D gene. The V end lost 0 bases, the J end lost 4 bases, and 7 bases lay between the germline ends. The CDR3 spans 14 residues. Germline V gene lookup returns CDR1 SNHLY and CDR2 FYNNEI. The CDR3 DNA is TGTGCCAGCAGTGAAGCGGAAAGGAATCAGCCCCAGCATTTT. The encoded protein is CASSEAERNQPQHF.

This chain links TRBV14 with TRBJ1-2, with D possibly matching TRBD1 (5 bases). Trimming removed 8 bases at V and 4 bases at J, with 14 bases between. Germline values: CDR1 SGHDN, CDR2 FVKESK. This CDR3 comprises 13 residues. The CDR3 loop is CASGGSDPYGYTF. DNA of the CDR3: TGTGCCAGCGGGGGTTCAGATCCCTATGGCTACACCTTC. The full variable domain, its missing parts supplied by reference TRBV14 and TRBJ1-2, is EAGVTQFPSHSVIEKGQTVTLRCDPISGHDNLYWYRRVMGKEIKFLLHFVKESKQDESGMPNNRFLAERTGGTYSTLKVQPAELEDSGVYFCASGGSDPYGYTFGSGTRLTVV.

Concerning this clone itself: The same CDR3 is also encoded by other DNA sequences in this sample. V and J are TRBV12-3 or TRBV12-4 and TRBJ1-2, with D maybe TRBD1 (5 bases). This CDR3 is 12 amino acids long. V lost 5 bases and J lost 2, with 6 bases in between. CDR3 loop: CASSQGNYGYTF. CDR3 nucleotide sequence: TGTGCCAGCAGTCAGGGAAACTATGGCTACACCTTC.

J is TRBJ1-2 and V is TRBV10-3; unclear D gene. The ends were cut back, 0 bases at V and 7 bases at J, with 9 bases in the middle. Germline-derived CDR1 and CDR2 are ENHRY and SYGVKD. The CDR3 covers 13 residues. Written as DNA, the CDR3 is TGTGCCATCAGTGAGTCTGGTCAGATTGGCTACACCTTC. It translates to CAISESGQIGYTF.

The chain is built from TRBV11-2 and TRBJ2-5, with D unclear. Germline V gene lookup returns CDR1 SGHAT and CDR2 FQNNGV. V lost 5 bases to trimming and J lost 5 bases, with 15 bases between them. This CDR3 has 14 amino acids. The CDR3 DNA reads as TGTGCCAGCAGCCCTCTAGGCTCTGGGGAGACCCAGTACTTC. Translated, it gives CASSPLGSGETQYF. The full variable domain, rest sourced from reference TRBV11-2 and TRBJ2-5, is EAGVAQSPRYKIIEKRQSVAFWCNPISGHATLYWYQQILGQGPKLLIQFQNNGVVDDSQLPKDRFSAERLKGVDSTLKIQPAKLEDSAVYLCASSPLGSGETQYFGPGTRLLVL.

The chain employs TRBV7-3 and TRBJ1-2; a weak D match, TRBD1 (5 bases). V lost 0 bases and J 4 bases, leaving 9 bases between the germline ends. In germline, CDR1 is SGHTA, CDR2 FQGTGA. The CDR3 has 14 amino acids. Here the CDR3 DNA reads TGTGCCAGCAGCTTAACGCCGGGGCTCTATGGCTACACCTTC. Amino acid sequence: CASSLTPGLYGYTF.

V and J are TRBV19 and TRBJ1-5; 8 bases agree with TRBD1. The length of the CDR3 is 12 residues. V trimming: 8 bases; J trimming: 5 bases; junction bases outside the gene matches: 2. Germline loops: CDR1 LNHDA, CDR2 SQIVND (reference sequence). The CDR3 DNA reads as TGTGCCAGTGGACAGGGAGATCAGCCCCAGCATTTT. Protein sequence: CASGQGDQPQHF.

The chain links TRBV28 to TRBJ2-1; TRBD2 might be the D (6 bases). The V and J ends lost 8 bases and 0 bases respectively, with 11 bases between them. Germline V lookup: CDR1 MDHEN, CDR2 SYDVKM. CDR3 length equals 14 residues. The CDR3 loop reads CASWGVSSYNEQFF. CDR3 bases: TGTGCCAGCTGGGGGGTTAGCTCCTACAATGAGCAGTTCTTC.

The rearrangement joins TRBV30 to TRBJ1-1; no clear D. V gave up 4 bases and J gave up 3 bases, with 15 bases separating them. This CDR3 spans 14 amino acids. Germline CDR1 reads GTSNPN; CDR2 reads SVGIG (reference sequence). CDR3 sequence reads: CAWMWPQRDTEAFF. DNA for the CDR3: TGTGCCTGGATGTGGCCCCAAAGGGACACTGAAGCTTTCTTT.

This chain uses TRBV29-1 with TRBJ2-3; TRBD1 is a possible D gene (6 bases). V lost 2 bases and J 1 base, leaving 7 bases between the germline ends. This CDR3 spans 13 amino acids. Per germline, CDR1 SQVTM and CDR2 ANQGSEA. CDR3 coding DNA: TGCAGCGTTGAAAGGACAGGCACAGATACGCAGTATTTT. This encodes CSVERTGTDTQYF.

The chain links TRBV7-9 to TRBJ1-1; a weak D match, TRBD1 (6 bases). This CDR3 comprises 15 residues. CDR1 and CDR2 (germline): SEHNR, FQNEAQ (reference sequence). Trimming removed 5 bases from V and 0 bases from J, with 13 bases in between. The CDR3 DNA sequence: TGTGCCAGCAGCGCCAGCGGACAGATGAACACTGAAGCTTTCTTT. Its translation: CASSASGQMNTEAFF.